This TCR beta chain originates from a study of cytomegalovirus exposure and HLA in healthy donors. Study observations and caveats: Across donors, most TCRs were seen rarely, yet some public ones were widespread. Of the V segments, some could not be distinguished, including TRBV6-2 and TRBV6-3, and were excluded. Investigators reported 150 to 200 TCR beta chains as tied to cytomegalovirus.

The sample holds a few counts of this clone. What it recognizes is unknown. PCR amplification relied on 60 Vbeta primers (plus 13 Jbeta primers). Profiled with immunoSEQ multiplex PCR; TCRdb holds only in-frame clones, not every one. The sample has around 180,000 clones; 60% to 85% are singletons. V lost 0 bases, J lost 8 bases, and 14 bases lay in between. Germline loops: CDR1 SGDLS, CDR2 YYNGEE. The CDR3 runs to 15 residues. The chain joins TRBV9 to TRBJ1-4; D is uncertain. Sequencing was carried out using PBMCs. This TCR was sampled from a middle-aged man in good health and CMV-seronegative. The CDR3 sequence: CASSVGGSLWEKLFF. CDR3 in DNA: TGTGCCAGCAGCGTAGGAGGGTCTCTTTGGGAAAAACTGTTTTTT.